This T cell receptor (beta chain) was captured in a study of T cells in Graves' hyperthyroidism and ophthalmopathy. General study points: The blood repertoire included most of the expanded thyroid clonotypes above 0.001.

TCR beta CDR3 regions were amplified from RNA. HTBI primers were the set used in a first-round RT-PCR of the TCR CDR3. TCRdb re-derived calls from the multiplex PCR reads in MiXCR, one entry per CDR3 protein. Of approximately 600,000 distinct CDR3 sequences listed, about 14% are singletons. This clonotype was observed at least ten times. Its antigen is undetermined. J lost 2 bases, V lost 5 bases, and 5 bases had no gene match. This CDR3 contains 16 residues. Germline V gene sequence: CDR1 DFQATT, CDR2 SNEGSKA (reference sequence). The genes are TRBV20-1 and TRBJ2-1, with 14 nucleotides matching TRBD2. The sequence came from a woman in her twenties or thirties with Graves' hyperthyroidism that later progressed to Graves' ophthalmopathy. Sequenced material: blood. The CDR3 DNA is TGCAGTGCTGGGACTAGCGGGAGTATAACCTACAATGAGCAGTTCTTC. It specifies CSAGTSGSITYNEQFF.